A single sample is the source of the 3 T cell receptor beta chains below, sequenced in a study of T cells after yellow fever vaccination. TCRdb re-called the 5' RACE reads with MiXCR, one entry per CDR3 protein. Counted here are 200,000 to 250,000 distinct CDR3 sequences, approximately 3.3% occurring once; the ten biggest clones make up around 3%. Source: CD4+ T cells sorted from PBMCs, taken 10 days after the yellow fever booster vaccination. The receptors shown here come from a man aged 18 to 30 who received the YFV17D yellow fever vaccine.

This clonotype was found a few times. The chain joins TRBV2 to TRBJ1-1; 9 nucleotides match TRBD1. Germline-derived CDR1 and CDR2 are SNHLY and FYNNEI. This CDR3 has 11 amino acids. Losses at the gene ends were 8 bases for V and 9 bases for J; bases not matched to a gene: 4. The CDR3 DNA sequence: TGTGCCAGCCGACAGGGGGACAAAGCTTTCTTT. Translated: CASRQGDKAFF.

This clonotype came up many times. CDR3 amino acids: CASSLNPTNEKLFF. The CDR3 coding sequence is TGTGCCAGCAGCTTGAACCCAACTAATGAAAAACTGTTTTTT. The chain combines TRBV5-5 with TRBJ1-4; D is undetermined. Trimming stripped 1 base from V and 0 bases from J, with 4 bases between. This CDR3 spans 14 amino acids. CDR1 and CDR2 from the germline V gene are SGHKS and YYEKEE (reference sequence).

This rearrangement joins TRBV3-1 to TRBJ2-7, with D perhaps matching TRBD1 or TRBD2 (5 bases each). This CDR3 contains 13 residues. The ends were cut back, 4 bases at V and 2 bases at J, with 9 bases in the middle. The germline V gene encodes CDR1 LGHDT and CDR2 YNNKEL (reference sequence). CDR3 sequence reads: CASSREGTYEQYV. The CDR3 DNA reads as TGTGCCAGCAGCCGCGAGGGGACCTACGAGCAGTACGTC.